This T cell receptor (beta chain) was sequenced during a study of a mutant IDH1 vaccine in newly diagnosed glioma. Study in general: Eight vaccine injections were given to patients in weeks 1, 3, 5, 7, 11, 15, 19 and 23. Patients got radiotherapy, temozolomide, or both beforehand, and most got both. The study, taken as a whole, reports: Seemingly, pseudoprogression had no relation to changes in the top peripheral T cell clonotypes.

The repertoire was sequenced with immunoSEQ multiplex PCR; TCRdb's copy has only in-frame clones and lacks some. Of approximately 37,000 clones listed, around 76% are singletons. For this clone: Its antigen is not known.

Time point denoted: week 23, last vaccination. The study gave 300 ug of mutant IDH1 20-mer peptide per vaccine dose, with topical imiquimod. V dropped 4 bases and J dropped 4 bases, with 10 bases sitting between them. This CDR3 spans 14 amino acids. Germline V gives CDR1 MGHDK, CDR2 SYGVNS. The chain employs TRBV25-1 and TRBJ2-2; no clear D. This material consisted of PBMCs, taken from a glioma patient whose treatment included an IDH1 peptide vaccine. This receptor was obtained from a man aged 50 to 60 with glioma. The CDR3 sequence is CASSVSRSTGELFF. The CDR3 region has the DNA TGTGCCAGCAGTGTGTCCCGGAGCACCGGGGAGCTGTTTTTT.